This passage covers 21 T cell receptor beta chains from one sample sequenced in a study of blood T cell repertoires in COVID-19. Only in-frame clones appear in the TCRdb table, and some are missing; sequencing was by immunoSEQ multiplex PCR. This table holds 45,000 to 70,000 clones, roughly 87% found once. Sequencing input: peripheral blood. These TCRs come from an elderly woman with COVID-19, enrolled during active disease.

The V gene is TRBV30, the J gene TRBJ1-5; D call uncertain. Germline lookup yields CDR1 GTSNPN and CDR2 SVGIG (reference sequence). The CDR3 extends over 14 amino acids. V lost 0 bases, J lost 5 bases, and 11 bases lay in between. CDR3 bases: TGTGCCTGGAGTGTAGGAAACGGGGATCAGCCCCAGCATTTT. It codes for CAWSVGNGDQPQHF.

The J gene is TRBJ1-1, the V gene TRBV11-2; D possibly corresponds to TRBD1 (5 bases). Trimming removed 0 bases at V and 5 bases at J, with 7 bases between. Germline CDR1 and CDR2: SGHAT and FQNNGV. CDR3 length: 13 residues. CDR3 region: CASSLEGRTEAFF. The CDR3 DNA follows: TGTGCCAGCAGCTTAGAGGGGCGAACTGAAGCTTTCTTT. The entire variable domain, with the rest obtained from reference TRBV11-2 and TRBJ1-1, is as follows: EAGVAQSPRYKIIEKRQSVAFWCNPISGHATLYWYQQILGQGPKLLIQFQNNGVVDDSQLPKDRFSAERLKGVDSTLKIQPAKLEDSAVYLCASSLEGRTEAFFGQGTRLTVV.

The chain employs TRBV2 and TRBJ1-1, with no clear D. Per germline, CDR1 SNHLY and CDR2 FYNNEI. The CDR3 is made up of 12 amino acids. Deletions cut 2 bases from V and 7 bases from J, with 8 bases between. The CDR3 sequence is CASSEFVLEAFF. The CDR3 DNA reads TGTGCCAGCAGTGAATTTGTCCTTGAAGCTTTCTTT.

Turning to this clone: The sample has other DNA sequences that encode this CDR3 too. This sequence joins TRBV18 and TRBJ2-2; D is ambiguous. This CDR3 has 15 residues. V was clipped by 3 bases and J by 0 bases, with 8 bases between them. Looked up from germline, CDR1 is KGHSH and CDR2 is LQKENI. The CDR3 coding sequence is TGTGCCAGCTCACCCTCTGGAGCGAACACCGGGGAGCTGTTTTTT. Protein sequence: CASSPSGANTGELFF.

The gene calls are TRBV12-5 and TRBJ1-1; weak D call: TRBD1 (5 bases). The CDR3 totals 13 residues. V was trimmed by 5 bases and J by 0 bases, leaving 7 bases between them. Germline V gene sequence: CDR1 LGHNT, CDR2 FRNRAP. This CDR3 reads CASGQGMNTEAFF. The DNA of the CDR3 is TGTGCTAGTGGTCAGGGAATGAACACTGAAGCTTTCTTT.

In this sample, this clone turned up once. This chain uses TRBV6-5 with TRBJ1-1; possible D gene TRBD1, 6 bases. The CDR3 loop spans 14 amino acids. V shed 4 bases and J shed 6 bases, with 15 bases lying between them. Germline V gene data show CDR1 as MNHEY and CDR2 as SVGAGI. Here the CDR3 reads CASSFSTGPPEAFF. The DNA of the CDR3 is TGTGCCAGCAGTTTCTCAACAGGGCCTCCTGAAGCTTTCTTT.

The chain recombines TRBV19 with TRBJ2-2, with TRBD1 matching over 9 bases. J gave up 4 bases and V 1 base, and 7 bases lay outside the gene matches. CDR3 size: 17 residues. Germline CDR1 is LNHDA and CDR2 is SQIVND (reference sequence). DNA of the CDR3: TGTGCCAGTAGTATAGCCAGGACAGGGGCGAGCACCGGGGAGCTGTTTTTT. This encodes CASSIARTGASTGELFF. The whole variable domain, remainder taken from reference TRBV19 and TRBJ2-2, is DGGITQSPKYLFRKEGQNVTLSCEQNLNHDAMYWYRQDPGQGLRLIYYSQIVNDFQKGDIAEGYSVSREKKESFPLTVTSAQKNPTAFYLCASSIARTGASTGELFFGEGSRLTVL.

CDR3 DNA: TGTGCCAGCAGTGAAGCTGGGGGCCTCATGGACACTGAAGCTTTCTTT. This gives the protein CASSEAGGLMDTEAFF. The V and J genes are TRBV6-1 and TRBJ1-1; weak D call: TRBD1 (6 bases). The germline V and J ends were trimmed by 0 bases and 3 bases, with 14 bases remaining between them. The CDR3 has 16 amino acids. Germline loops: CDR1 MNHNS, CDR2 SASEGT.

The chain is built from TRBV2 and TRBJ1-2; 10 bases are a match to TRBD1. The CDR3 runs to 14 residues. Germline V gene data show CDR1 as SNHLY and CDR2 as FYNNEI. J lost 3 bases, V lost 7 bases, and 5 bases had no gene match. The CDR3 sequence is CASTRQGADYGYTF. The CDR3 nucleotides are TGTGCCAGCACCCGACAGGGGGCGGACTATGGCTACACCTTC.

The chain couples TRBV9 to TRBJ2-3, with a weak D call TRBD2 (7 bases). The CDR3 totals 15 residues. CDR1 and CDR2 (germline): SGDLS, YYNGEE. Between the trimmed V and J ends, which lost 3 bases and 0 bases, there was a span of 11 bases. The CDR3 loop is CASSAPGGSTDTQYF. The CDR3 DNA is TGTGCCAGCAGCGCCCCGGGGGGCAGCACAGATACGCAGTATTTT. Together with reference TRBV9 and TRBJ2-3, the CDR3 gives the full variable domain: DSGVTQTPKHLITATGQRVTLRCSPRSGDLSVYWYQQSLDQGLQFLIQYYNGEERAKGNILERFSAQQFPDLHSELNLSSLELGDSALYFCASSAPGGSTDTQYFGPGTRLTVL.

Comment on this clone: Other nucleotide sequences in the sample specify the same CDR3. The chain is built from TRBV19 and TRBJ2-3; 7 bases match TRBD2. The CDR3 runs to 15 residues. Germline trimming cut 3 bases from V and 0 bases from J; bases unmatched to any gene: 3. Looked up from germline, CDR1 is LNHDA and CDR2 is SQIVND (reference sequence). The CDR3 nucleotides are TGTGCCAGTAGTATCGTGGGGGGGAGCACAGATACGCAGTATTTT. Translation: CASSIVGGSTDTQYF. The full variable domain, its missing parts supplied by reference TRBV19 and TRBJ2-3, is DGGITQSPKYLFRKEGQNVTLSCEQNLNHDAMYWYRQDPGQGLRLIYYSQIVNDFQKGDIAEGYSVSREKKESFPLTVTSAQKNPTAFYLCASSIVGGSTDTQYFGPGTRLTVL.

The V call is TRBV19, the J call TRBJ1-5; 9 bases are shared with TRBD1. V was clipped by 5 bases and J by 4 bases; unmatched bases: 9. The germline V gene encodes CDR1 LNHDA and CDR2 SQIVND (reference sequence). CDR3 length equals 16 residues. The CDR3 region is CASSARQGDWNQPQHF. As DNA, the CDR3 is TGTGCCAGTAGTGCCCGACAGGGGGATTGGAATCAGCCCCAGCATTTT.

This chain joins TRBV27 and TRBJ2-7; D may be TRBD2 (5 bases). Trimming pared 0 bases from V and 0 bases from J, leaving 12 bases between. The V gene's germline CDR1 is MNHEY and CDR2 SMNVEV (reference sequence). This CDR3 region has 16 residues. The chain's CDR3 is CASSLSNLRASYEQYF. CDR3 in DNA: TGTGCCAGCAGTTTATCGAACCTGAGGGCCTCCTACGAGCAGTACTTC.

J is TRBJ1-5 and V is TRBV19; 7 bases align to TRBD1. Unmatched junction bases numbered 8, after V lost 6 bases and J lost 6 bases. Looked up from germline, CDR1 is LNHDA and CDR2 is SQIVND (reference sequence). The CDR3 consists of 14 residues. The CDR3 is CASSHTGEGQPQHF. CDR3 nucleotides: TGTGCCAGTAGCCATACAGGGGAAGGTCAGCCCCAGCATTTT.

The chain carries TRBV6-5 and TRBJ1-2; maybe TRBD1 (6 bases). The V end was cut by 2 bases, the J end by 7 bases, with 11 bases between. The CDR3 extends over 13 amino acids. Germline CDR1 MNHEY, CDR2 SVGAGI. Here the CDR3 DNA reads TGTGCCAGCAGTTACGGACAGAAGGGTGGCTACACCTTC. It yields the protein CASSYGQKGGYTF.

The gene calls are TRBV10-3 and TRBJ1-2, with D uncertain. This CDR3 has 16 residues. The V gene's germline CDR1 is ENHRY and CDR2 SYGVKD. V shed 0 bases and J shed 1 base, with 12 bases lying between them. CDR3 amino acids: CAISESGGRYNYGYTF. The CDR3 nucleotides are TGTGCCATCAGTGAGTCCGGAGGACGATATAACTATGGCTACACCTTC.

This clone was found once. The chain uses TRBV7-2 and TRBJ2-7, with D tentatively TRBD2 (6 bases). The CDR3 totals 14 residues. The germline V gene encodes CDR1 SGHTA and CDR2 FQGNSA. The V end was cut by 1 base, the J end by 2 bases, with 9 bases between. Written as DNA, the CDR3 is TGTGCCAGCAGCTTAGTTAGCGGCCCCTACGAGCAGTACTTC. It yields the protein CASSLVSGPYEQYF.

The V and J genes are TRBV30 and TRBJ2-7; 9 bases match TRBD1. The trim removed 7 bases at V and 3 bases at J, leaving 10 bases unmatched. Germline values: CDR1 GTSNPN, CDR2 SVGIG (reference sequence). The CDR3 covers 14 residues. The CDR3 here is CAFATPTGGYEQYF. In nucleotides, the CDR3 is TGTGCCTTCGCAACCCCGACAGGGGGCTACGAGCAGTACTTC.

The rearrangement uses TRBV3-1 (or the pseudogene TRBV3-2) and TRBJ2-1; D is ambiguous. This CDR3 is 15 amino acids long. The germline gives CDR1 LGHDT, CDR2 YNNKEL (reference sequence). The V end was cut by 0 bases, the J end by 0 bases, with 6 bases between. The DNA of the CDR3 is TGTGCCAGCAGCCAAGACGTGAGCTCCTACAATGAGCAGTTCTTC. This codes for CASSQDVSSYNEQFF.

V gene TRBV7-2 combines with J gene TRBJ1-1, with D possibly being TRBD1 (6 bases). Trimming removed 5 bases from V and 5 bases from J, with 12 bases in between. Germline V lookup: CDR1 SGHTA, CDR2 FQGNSA. This CDR3 contains 13 residues. The CDR3: CASSNNRDTEAFF. DNA of the CDR3: TGTGCCAGCAGCAACAACAGGGATACTGAAGCTTTCTTT.

V and J are TRBV3-1 (or the pseudogene TRBV3-2) and TRBJ2-5, with D possibly matching TRBD2 (5 bases). CDR3 length equals 15 residues. The V gene lost 1 base and the J gene lost 4 bases, with 13 bases spanning the gap. CDR1 is LGHDT, CDR2 YNNKEL, per germline (reference sequence). The chain's CDR3 is CASSQAPVGRETQYF. CDR3 coding DNA: TGTGCCAGCAGCCAAGCCCCGGTAGGGAGAGAGACCCAGTACTTC.